The T cell receptor (beta chain) under discussion was sequenced for a study of T cells in Graves' hyperthyroidism and ophthalmopathy. The CDR3 runs 12 residues. Germline V lookup: CDR1 SGDLS, CDR2 YYNGEE. V was clipped by 2 bases and J by 6 bases, with 8 bases between them. Turning to this clonotype: Its antigen remains unknown.

The study's findings and limits: A model using 13 V-J features told ophthalmopathy apart from stable hyperthyroidism.

Graves' hyperthyroidism without ophthalmopathy progression within 18 months was termed stable. Amplification of TCR beta CDR3 regions used RNA as the template. During a first-round RT-PCR of the TCR CDR3, the HTBI primer set was used. TCRdb processed the multiplex PCR reads anew with MiXCR; each CDR3 protein has one entry. The sample shows fewer than 800,000 distinct CDR3 sequences, over 15% of them seen only once. The receptor was derived from a man between 18 and 29 years old with Graves' hyperthyroidism. The J gene is TRBJ1-2, the V gene TRBV9; D ambiguous. The source material was blood. CDR3 in amino acids: CASSVPFDGYTF. The CDR3 DNA is TGTGCCAGCAGCGTCCCTTTCGATGGCTACACCTTC.